This T cell receptor beta chain was observed in a study of shared clonotypes between healthy human individuals. The unsorted PBMC sample used ten immunoSEQ deep assay plates. Per the study methods: For the immunoSEQ data, sequences were junction-only without quality scores, so filtering differed. The protocol was immunoSEQ multiplex PCR, while the TCRdb copy is restricted to in-frame clones and leaves out a portion. V and J calls and clone size follow that table, whereas D and trimming were derived from the DNA. The table lists more than 400,000 clones, roughly 80% of them singletons. Healthy and HIV-negative, the adult donors had no recent acute infections or vaccinations. Only Caucasian adults living in Nashville, Tennessee made up the donor group. The clonotype originates from a woman aged 40 to 50 in good health. Some clones in this sample may be carry-over from other donors' samples. The sample consisted of PBMCs.

CDR3 DNA sequence: TGTGCCAGCAGCTTGTTGGGTCCGAATGAGCAGTTCTTC. This translates into CASSLLGPNEQFF. The rearrangement links TRBV5-4 to TRBJ2-1; D gene ambiguous. Between the trimmed V and J ends, which lost 1 base and 7 bases, there was a span of 9 bases. This CDR3 is built from 13 residues. CDR1 is SGHNT, CDR2 YYREEE, per germline (reference sequence).